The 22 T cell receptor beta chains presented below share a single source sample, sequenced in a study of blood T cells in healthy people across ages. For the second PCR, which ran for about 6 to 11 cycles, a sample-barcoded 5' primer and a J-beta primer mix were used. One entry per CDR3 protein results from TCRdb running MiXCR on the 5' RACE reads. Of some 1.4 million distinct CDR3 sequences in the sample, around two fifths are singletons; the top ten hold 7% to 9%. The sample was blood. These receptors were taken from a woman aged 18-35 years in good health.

The CDR3 spells CASSQIRQASGAFF. The CDR3 DNA follows: TGTGCCAGCAGCCAAATACGACAGGCCTCTGGAGCTTTCTTT. The J gene is TRBJ1-1, the V gene TRBV13, with a weak D call TRBD1 (6 bases). This CDR3 spans 14 amino acids. Germline-derived CDR1 and CDR2 are PRHDT and FYEKMQ (reference sequence). Trimming left V 5 bases short and J 10 bases short, with 20 bases between.

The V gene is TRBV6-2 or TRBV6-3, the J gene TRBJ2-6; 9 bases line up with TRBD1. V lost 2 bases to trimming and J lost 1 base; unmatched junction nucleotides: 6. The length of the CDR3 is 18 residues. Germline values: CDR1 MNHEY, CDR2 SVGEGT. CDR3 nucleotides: TGTGCCAGCAGTTACCCCGGGACAGGGAAATCTGGGGCCAACGTCCTGACTTTC. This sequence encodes CASSYPGTGKSGANVLTF.

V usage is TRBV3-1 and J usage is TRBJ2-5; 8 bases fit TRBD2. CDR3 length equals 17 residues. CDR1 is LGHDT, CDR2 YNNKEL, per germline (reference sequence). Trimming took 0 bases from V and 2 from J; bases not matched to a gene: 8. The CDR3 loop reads CASSQDPTGGIQETQYF. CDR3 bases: TGTGCCAGCAGCCAAGACCCGACGGGGGGGATTCAAGAGACCCAGTACTTC.

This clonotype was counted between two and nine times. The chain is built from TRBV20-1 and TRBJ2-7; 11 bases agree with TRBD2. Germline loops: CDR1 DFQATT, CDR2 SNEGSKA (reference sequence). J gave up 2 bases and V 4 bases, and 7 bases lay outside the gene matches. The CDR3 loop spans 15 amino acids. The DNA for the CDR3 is TGCAGTGCTAAAGACCTAGCGGGGGGAACCTACGAGCAGTACTTC. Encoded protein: CSAKDLAGGTYEQYF.

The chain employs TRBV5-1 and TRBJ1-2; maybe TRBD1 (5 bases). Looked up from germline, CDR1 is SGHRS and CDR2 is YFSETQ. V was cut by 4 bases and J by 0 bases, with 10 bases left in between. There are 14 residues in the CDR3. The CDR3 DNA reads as TGCGCCAGCAGCGTTGGGGGACCTAACTATGGCTACACCTTC. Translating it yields CASSVGGPNYGYTF.

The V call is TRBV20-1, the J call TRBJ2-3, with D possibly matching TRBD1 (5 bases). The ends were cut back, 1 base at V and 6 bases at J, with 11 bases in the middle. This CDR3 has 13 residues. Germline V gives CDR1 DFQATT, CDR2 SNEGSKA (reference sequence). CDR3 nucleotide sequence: TGCAGTGCTAGAGTTGGGGCACGGGATACGCAGTATTTT. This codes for CSARVGARDTQYF.

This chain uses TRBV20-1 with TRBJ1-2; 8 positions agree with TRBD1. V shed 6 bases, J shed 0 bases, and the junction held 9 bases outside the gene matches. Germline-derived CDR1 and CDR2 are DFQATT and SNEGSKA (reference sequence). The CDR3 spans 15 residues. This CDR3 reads CSATLQGGANYGYTF. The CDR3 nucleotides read TGCAGTGCCACACTACAGGGGGGGGCTAACTATGGCTACACCTTC.

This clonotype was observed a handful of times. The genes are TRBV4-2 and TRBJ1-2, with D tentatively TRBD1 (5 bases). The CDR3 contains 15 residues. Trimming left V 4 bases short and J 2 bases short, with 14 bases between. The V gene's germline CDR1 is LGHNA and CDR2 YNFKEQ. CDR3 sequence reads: CASSPVGRENYGYTF. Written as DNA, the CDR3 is TGTGCCAGCAGCCCGGTGGGCAGGGAGAACTATGGCTACACCTTC.

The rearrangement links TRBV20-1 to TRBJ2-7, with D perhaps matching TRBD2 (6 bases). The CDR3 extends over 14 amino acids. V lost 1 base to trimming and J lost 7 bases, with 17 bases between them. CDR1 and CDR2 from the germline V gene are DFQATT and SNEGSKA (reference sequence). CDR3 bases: TGCAGTGCTAGAGGAGGGGCCCTAGCGCATGAGCAGTACTTC. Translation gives CSARGGALAHEQYF.

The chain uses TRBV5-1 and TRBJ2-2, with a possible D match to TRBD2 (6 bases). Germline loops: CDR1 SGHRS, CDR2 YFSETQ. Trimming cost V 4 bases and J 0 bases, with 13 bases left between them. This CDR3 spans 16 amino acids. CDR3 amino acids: CASSPDGLSNTGELFF. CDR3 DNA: TGCGCCAGCAGCCCGGACGGACTATCGAACACCGGGGAGCTGTTTTTT. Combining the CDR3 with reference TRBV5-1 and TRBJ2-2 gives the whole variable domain KAGVTQTPRYLIKTRGQQVTLSCSPISGHRSVSWYQQTPGQGLQFLFEYFSETQRNKGNFPGRFSGRQFSNSRSEMNVSTLELGDSALYLCASSPDGLSNTGELFFGEGSRLTVL.

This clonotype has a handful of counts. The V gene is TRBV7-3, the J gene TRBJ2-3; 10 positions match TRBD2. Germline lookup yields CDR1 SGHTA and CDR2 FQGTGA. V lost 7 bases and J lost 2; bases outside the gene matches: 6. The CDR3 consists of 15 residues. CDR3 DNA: TGTGCCAGCAACCCTAGCGGGGGAGACACAGATACGCAGTATTTT. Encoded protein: CASNPSGGDTDTQYF.

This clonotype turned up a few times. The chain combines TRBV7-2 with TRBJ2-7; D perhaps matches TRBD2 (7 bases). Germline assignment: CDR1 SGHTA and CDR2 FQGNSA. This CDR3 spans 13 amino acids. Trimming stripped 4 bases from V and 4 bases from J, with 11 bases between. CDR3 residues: CASSWGGGYEQYF. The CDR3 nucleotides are TGTGCCAGCAGCTGGGGGGGCGGTTACGAGCAGTACTTC.

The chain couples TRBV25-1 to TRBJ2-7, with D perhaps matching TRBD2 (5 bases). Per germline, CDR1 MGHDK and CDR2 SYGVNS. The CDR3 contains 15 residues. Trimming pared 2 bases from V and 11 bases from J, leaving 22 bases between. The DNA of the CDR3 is TGTGCCAGCAGTGAAACCGTACGAGTGGGTGAGGGCAAGTACTTC. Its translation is CASSETVRVGEGKYF.

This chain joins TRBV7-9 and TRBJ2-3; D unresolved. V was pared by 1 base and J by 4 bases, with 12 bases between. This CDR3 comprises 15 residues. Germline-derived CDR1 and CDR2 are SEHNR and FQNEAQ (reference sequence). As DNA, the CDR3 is TGTGCCAGCAGCTTAGATTGGGGTGATGCAGATACGCAGTATTTT. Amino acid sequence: CASSLDWGDADTQYF. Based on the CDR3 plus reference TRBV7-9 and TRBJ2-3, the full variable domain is DTGVSQNPRHKITKRGQNVTFRCDPISEHNRLYWYRQTLGQGPEFLTYFQNEAQLEKSRLLSDRFSAERPKGSFSTLEIQRTEQGDSAMYLCASSLDWGDADTQYFGPGTRLTVL.

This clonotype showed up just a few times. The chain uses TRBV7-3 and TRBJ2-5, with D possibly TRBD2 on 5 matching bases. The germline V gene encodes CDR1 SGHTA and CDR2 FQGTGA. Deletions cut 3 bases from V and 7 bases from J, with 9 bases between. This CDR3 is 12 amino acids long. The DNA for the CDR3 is TGTGCCAGCAGCTTGGACGGAGGGACCCAGTACTTC. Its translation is CASSLDGGTQYF.

CDR3 in amino acids: CASSLTGLASYEQYF. The DNA for the CDR3 is TGTGCCAGCAGTTTAACGGGACTAGCGAGCTACGAGCAGTACTTC. The rearrangement joins TRBV6-5 to TRBJ2-5, with TRBD2 identical over 10 bases. The J call is uncertain, as TRBJ2-7 better fits the DNA end. Per the germline V gene, CDR1 is MNHEY and CDR2 is SVGAGI. The CDR3 loop spans 15 amino acids.

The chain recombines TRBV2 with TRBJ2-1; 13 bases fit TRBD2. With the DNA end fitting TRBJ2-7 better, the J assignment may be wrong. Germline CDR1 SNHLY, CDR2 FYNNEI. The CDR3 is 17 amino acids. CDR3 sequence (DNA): TGTGCCAGCAGTCCGTGGACTAGCGGGGGCCTCGACTACGAGCAGTACTTC. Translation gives CASSPWTSGGLDYEQYF.

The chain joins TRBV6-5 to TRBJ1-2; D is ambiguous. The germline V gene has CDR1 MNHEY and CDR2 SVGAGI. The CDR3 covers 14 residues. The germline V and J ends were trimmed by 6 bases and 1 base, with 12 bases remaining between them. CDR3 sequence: CASSSAELNYGYTF. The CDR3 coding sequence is TGTGCCAGCAGCTCGGCAGAGCTTAACTATGGCTACACCTTC.

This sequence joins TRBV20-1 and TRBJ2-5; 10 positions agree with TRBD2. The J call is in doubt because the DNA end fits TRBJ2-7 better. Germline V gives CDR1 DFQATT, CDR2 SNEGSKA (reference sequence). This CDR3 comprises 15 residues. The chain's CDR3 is CSVPAPGTSEYEQYF. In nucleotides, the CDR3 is TGCAGTGTCCCAGCCCCCGGGACTAGCGAATACGAGCAGTACTTC.

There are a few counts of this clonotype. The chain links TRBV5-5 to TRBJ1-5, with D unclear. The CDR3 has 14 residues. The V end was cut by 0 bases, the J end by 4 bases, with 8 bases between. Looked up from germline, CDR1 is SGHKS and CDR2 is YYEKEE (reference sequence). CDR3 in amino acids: CASSLGLTNQPQHF. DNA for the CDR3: TGTGCCAGCAGCTTGGGCCTGACAAATCAGCCCCAGCATTTT.

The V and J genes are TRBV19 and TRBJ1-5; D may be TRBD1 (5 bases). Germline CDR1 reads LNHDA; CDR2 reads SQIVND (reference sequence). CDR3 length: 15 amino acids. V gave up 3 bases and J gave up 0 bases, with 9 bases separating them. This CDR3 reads CASSIWGRSNQPQHF. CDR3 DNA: TGTGCCAGTAGTATTTGGGGACGTAGCAATCAGCCCCAGCATTTT.

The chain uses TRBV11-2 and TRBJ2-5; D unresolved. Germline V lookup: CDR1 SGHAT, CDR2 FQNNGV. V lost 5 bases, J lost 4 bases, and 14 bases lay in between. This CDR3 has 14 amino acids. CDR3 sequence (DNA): TGTGCCAGCAGCCCATGGACCGTACGAGAGACCCAGTACTTC. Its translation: CASSPWTVRETQYF.